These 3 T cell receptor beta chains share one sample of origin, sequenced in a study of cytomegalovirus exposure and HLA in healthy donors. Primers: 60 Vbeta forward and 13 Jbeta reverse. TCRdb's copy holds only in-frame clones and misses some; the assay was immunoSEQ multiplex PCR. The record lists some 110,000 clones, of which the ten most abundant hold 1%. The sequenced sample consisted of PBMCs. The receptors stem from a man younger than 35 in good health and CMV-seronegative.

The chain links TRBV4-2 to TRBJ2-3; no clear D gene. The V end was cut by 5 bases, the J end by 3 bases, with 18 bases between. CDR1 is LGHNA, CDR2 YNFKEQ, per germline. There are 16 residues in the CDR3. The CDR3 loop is CASSAPTSYMTDTQYF. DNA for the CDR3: TGTGCCAGCAGCGCCCCCACGTCATACATGACAGATACGCAGTATTTT.

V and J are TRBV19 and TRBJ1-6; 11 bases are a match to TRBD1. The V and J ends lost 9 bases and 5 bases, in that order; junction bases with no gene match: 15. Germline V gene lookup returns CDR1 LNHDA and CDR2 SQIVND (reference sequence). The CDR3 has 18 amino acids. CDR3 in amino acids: CASRPGTGGGSHNSPLHF. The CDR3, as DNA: TGTGCCAGCCGTCCCGGGACAGGGGGTGGTAGCCATAATTCACCCCTCCACTTT.

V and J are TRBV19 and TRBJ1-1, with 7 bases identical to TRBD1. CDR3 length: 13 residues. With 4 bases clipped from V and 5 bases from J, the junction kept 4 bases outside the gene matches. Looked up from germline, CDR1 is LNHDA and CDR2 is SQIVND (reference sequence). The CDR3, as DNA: TGTGCCAGTAGTACTACAGGGGTGACTGAAGCTTTCTTT. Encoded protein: CASSTTGVTEAFF. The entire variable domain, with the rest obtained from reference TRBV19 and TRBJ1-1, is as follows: DGGITQSPKYLFRKEGQNVTLSCEQNLNHDAMYWYRQDPGQGLRLIYYSQIVNDFQKGDIAEGYSVSREKKESFPLTVTSAQKNPTAFYLCASSTTGVTEAFFGQGTRLTVV.